One sample yielded the 13 T cell receptor beta chains listed below, sequenced in a study of T-cell memory formation after mild COVID-19. TCRdb fed the 5' RACE reads into MiXCR, producing one record per CDR3 protein. The sample includes some 300,000 distinct CDR3 sequences, 20% seen only once; the top ten take approximately 22%. Sequenced sample: PBMCs or a T cell subset sorted from them (not recorded which). The receptor set was obtained from a man between 18 and 29 years old who had mild COVID-19 (a few samples of this study predate the infection). Cell type and time point are not known.

This clonotype turned up a few times. This sequence joins TRBV19 and TRBJ2-3; the match to TRBD1 covers 8 bases. Trimming at V came to 3 bases and at J to 1 base, leaving 3 bases not matched to a gene. The CDR3 covers 15 residues. Germline-derived CDR1 and CDR2 are LNHDA and SQIVND (reference sequence). CDR3 protein: CASSIEGQGTDTQYF. CDR3 nucleotide sequence: TGTGCCAGTAGTATCGAGGGACAGGGCACAGATACGCAGTATTTT.

The genes are TRBV12-5 and TRBJ2-2, with D unclear. V lost 3 bases to trimming and J lost 5 bases, with 13 bases between them. The CDR3 runs to 15 residues. Germline V gene lookup returns CDR1 LGHNT and CDR2 FRNRAP. The CDR3 bases are TGTGCTAGTGGTTTTACGCTTGGGGTTACCGGGGAGCTGTTTTTT. As protein: CASGFTLGVTGELFF.

The V gene is TRBV27, the J gene TRBJ2-3; TRBD2 matches at 16 bases. The CDR3 runs 23 residues. Per the germline V gene, CDR1 is MNHEY and CDR2 is SMNVEV (reference sequence). V trimming: 7 bases; J trimming: 10 bases; junction bases outside the gene matches: 32. CDR3: CASTSGTAHPIGTSGGAFWAQYF. DNA of the CDR3: TGTGCCAGCACCTCTGGGACGGCTCACCCCATCGGGACTAGCGGGGGGGCCTTTTGGGCGCAGTATTTT.

In this sample, this clonotype turned up a few times. The chain employs TRBV5-5 and TRBJ1-2; D is perhaps TRBD1 (6 bases). The CDR3 has 12 amino acids. Germline V CDR1 and CDR2: SGHKS, YYEKEE (reference sequence). V lost 0 bases to trimming and J lost 7 bases, with 7 bases between them. DNA for the CDR3: TGTGCCAGCAGCTTGGGGACAGTTGGCTACACCTTC. Translation: CASSLGTVGYTF.

The chain links TRBV15 to TRBJ2-5, with unresolved D. The germline V and J ends were trimmed by 0 bases and 3 bases, with 5 bases remaining between them. The CDR3 length is 13 residues. The V gene's germline CDR1 is LNHNV and CDR2 YYDKDF (reference sequence). CDR3 DNA sequence: TGTGCCACCAGCAGAGACCCCGAAGAGACCCAGTACTTC. It yields the protein CATSRDPEETQYF.

This clonotype was counted only a few times. The chain employs TRBV7-2 and TRBJ1-4; D unclear. Trimming removed 1 base at V and 6 bases at J, with 6 bases between. The germline V gene encodes CDR1 SGHTA and CDR2 FQGNSA. There are 13 residues in the CDR3. CDR3: CASSLEADEKLFF. The CDR3 DNA follows: TGTGCCAGCAGCTTAGAGGCCGATGAAAAACTGTTTTTT.

The table lists this clonotype with a count of one. The CDR3 DNA is TGTGCCAGCAGCTTAGAGTTCAAGTACGAGCAGTACTTC. This gives the protein CASSLEFKYEQYF. The V call is TRBV7-3, the J call TRBJ2-7; no firm D call. CDR3 length: 13 residues. Germline-derived CDR1 and CDR2 are SGHTA and FQGTGA. V lost 2 bases, J lost 4 bases, and 9 bases lay in between.

This clonotype occurred many times. The chain employs TRBV7-8 and TRBJ2-1; TRBD1 is a possible D gene (6 bases). This CDR3 contains 16 residues. With 5 bases removed from V and 5 bases from J, the gap between germline ends came to 19 bases. Germline CDR1 SGHVS, CDR2 FQNEAQ. The CDR3 reads CASSPGFGDKNNEQFF. CDR3 DNA sequence: TGTGCCAGCAGCCCGGGGTTTGGGGACAAGAACAATGAGCAGTTCTTC. Complete variable domain (other parts from reference TRBV7-8 and TRBJ2-1): GAGVSQSPRYKVAKRGQDVALRCDPISGHVSLFWYQQALGQGPEFLTYFQNEAQLDKSGLPSDRFFAERPEGSVSTLKIQRTQQEDSAVYLCASSPGFGDKNNEQFFGPGTRLTVL.

A few counts support this clonotype. This rearrangement joins TRBV20-1 to TRBJ2-6; a weak D match, TRBD2 (5 bases). The germline gives CDR1 DFQATT, CDR2 SNEGSKA (reference sequence). With 5 bases removed from V and 4 bases from J, the gap between germline ends came to 12 bases. The CDR3 is 14 residues long. CDR3 region: CSAQRPGGANVLTF. The CDR3, as DNA: TGCAGTGCTCAGCGGCCGGGAGGGGCCAACGTCCTGACTTTC.

This clonotype was picked up a small number of times. This rearrangement joins TRBV11-1 to TRBJ2-4; the D gene is possibly TRBD1 (6 bases). The CDR3 loop spans 13 amino acids. The germline V and J ends were trimmed by 5 bases and 14 bases, with 19 bases remaining between them. Germline V gene sequence: CDR1 SGHAT, CDR2 FQDESV (reference sequence). The CDR3 coding sequence is TGTGCCAGCAGCCGGGACATCCAAGGAAGAGAGTACTTC. Translated, it gives CASSRDIQGREYF.

The V gene is TRBV11-3, the J gene TRBJ1-6; D might be TRBD1 (6 bases). The CDR3 totals 12 residues. Germline V CDR1 and CDR2: SGHNT, YENEEA. Trimming removed 2 bases from V and 14 bases from J, with 10 bases in between. CDR3 sequence reads: CASSLRDNSLHF. The CDR3 nucleotides read TGTGCCAGCAGCTTAAGGGACAATTCCCTCCACTTT.

The chain links TRBV20-1 to TRBJ2-1, with no clear D. Germline V gives CDR1 DFQATT, CDR2 SNEGSKA (reference sequence). The CDR3 spans 13 residues. Between the trimmed V and J ends, which lost 0 bases and 6 bases, there was a span of 9 bases. The CDR3 nucleotides read TGCAGTGCTAGAGATCGAGAGAGCAATGAGCAGTTCTTC. This encodes CSARDRESNEQFF.

The chain is built from TRBV7-2 and TRBJ1-3; no reliable D call. CDR1 and CDR2 from the germline V gene are SGHTA and FQGNSA. The CDR3 totals 16 residues. V lost 1 base, J lost 4 bases, and 14 bases lay in between. CDR3 nucleotides: TGTGCCAGCAGCTTAGTGGCGTTGGGGTCCGGAAACACCATATATTTT. Its protein is CASSLVALGSGNTIYF.